This T cell receptor (beta chain) appears in the sequencing data of a study of vaccination effects on CD4 cells after COVID-19. Under the ViraFEST assay, PBMC were stimulated with viral peptide pools so that antigen-specific CD4+ T cells expanded. Sequencing was performed afterwards. Upon completion of 10 to 11 days in culture, CD4+ T cells were isolated. Every participant took two doses of the BNT162b2 or mRNA-1273 vaccine. Each vaccine recipient was nucleocapsid antibody negative and had no prior SARS-CoV-2 infection. Cultures used approximately 2 million PBMC per well, about 10 IU/ml IL-2 and roughly 10 ug/ml peptides. Remarks on this clone: Its antigen is unidentified.

The protocol was immunoSEQ multiplex PCR, while the TCRdb copy is restricted to in-frame clones and leaves out a portion. This sample yields approximately 30,000 clones, of which approximately 68% are seen a single time; approximately 8.9% belongs to the top ten. The clonotype was recovered from a human donor who received a COVID-19 vaccine. Sequenced material: CD4+ T cells from PBMCs cultured with SARS-CoV-2 spike peptides, taken after COVID-19 vaccination.

This CDR3 is CASSEASWTRYNEQFF. In DNA form, the CDR3 reads TGTGCCAGCAGTGAAGCAAGTTGGACTAGATACAATGAGCAGTTCTTC. The chain couples TRBV6-1 to TRBJ2-1; 7 bases map to TRBD2. The ends lost 0 bases at V and 4 bases at J; junction bases unmatched: 6. Per the germline V gene, CDR1 is MNHNS and CDR2 is SASEGT. CDR3 length: 16 amino acids.